This is a list of T cell receptor beta chains from one sample in a study of blood T cell repertoires in COVID-19. Some clones are missing from TCRdb's copy, which holds only in-frame ones; the method was immunoSEQ multiplex PCR. Here the sample spans some 100,000 clones, around 90% being singletons. The sample was peripheral blood. Receptors were obtained from a human donor with active COVID-19. The donor label of this sample is uncertain. Both conserved end residues are part of each CDR3. Each record gives: J gene, V gene, D gene, clone size, CDR3 DNA, CDR3 protein. A D gene is named only where the DNA matches it firmly. A row's size may be missing; if present it is once, few, many or a size class.

>TRBJ1-2|TRBV7-8|NA|NA
TGTGCCAGCAGCTTAGGGCAGACTAACTATGGCTACACCTTC
CASSLGQTNYGYTF
>TRBJ2-2|TRBV5-5|NA|once
TGTGCCAGCACCTTACCACAGGGATTGAACACCGGGGAGCTGTTTTTT
CASTLPQGLNTGELFF
>TRBJ1-1|TRBV27|TRBD1|NA
TGTGCCAGCAGTTTCCGGACAGGGGGCACTGAAGCTTTCTTT
CASSFRTGGTEAFF
>TRBJ2-2|TRBV10-3|NA|NA
TGTGCCATCAGTGAGTCATTAGCCAACACCGGGGAGCTGTTTTTT
CAISESLANTGELFF
>TRBJ2-7|TRBV11-2|NA|NA
TGTGCCAGCAGCTCCCTGGGTTTGGCGGTCGACGAGCAGTACTTC
CASSSLGLAVDEQYF
>TRBJ1-1|TRBV7-2|NA|NA
TGTGCCAGCAGTCGGGAGGGGCTGAACACTGAAGCTTTCTTT
CASSREGLNTEAFF
>TRBJ2-2|TRBV9|TRBD2|NA
TGTGCCAGCAGCCACGGACTAGCGGGGAACACCGGGGAGCTGTTTTTT
CASSHGLAGNTGELFF
>TRBJ2-1|TRBV3-1/TRBV3-2|NA|once
TGTGCCAGCAGCCAAGAGGCCAGGCACAATGAGCAGTTCTTC
CASSQEARHNEQFF
>TRBJ2-7|TRBV6-5|NA|once
TGTGCCAGCAGTACGACAGGAGGCGGCGAGCAGTACTTC
CASSTTGGGEQYF
>TRBJ1-1|TRBV7-9|NA|few
TGTGCCAGCAGCTTACCAGCGGTGAACACTGAAGCTTTCTTT
CASSLPAVNTEAFF
>TRBJ1-1|TRBV7-9|NA|NA
TGTGCCAGCAGCTTAAACTCACCGGGAGAAGAAGCTTTCTTT
CASSLNSPGEEAFF
>TRBJ2-6|TRBV7-9|NA|once
TGTGCCAGCAGCTTAATGGCAGCTGGGGCCAACGTCCTGACTTTC
CASSLMAAGANVLTF
>TRBJ2-7|TRBV5-1|NA|NA
TGCGCCAGCAGCTTGGTCCTAGGGAGCTACGAGCAGTACTTC
CASSLVLGSYEQYF
>TRBJ2-5|TRBV18|NA|NA
TGTGCCAGCTCACAGCTCCCCGTCGGGGGAAAAGAGACCCAGTACTTC
CASSQLPVGGKETQYF
>TRBJ2-3|TRBV7-2|TRBD2|once
TGTGCCAGCAGCTTCACTAGCGGGGGAGGAGATACGCAGTATTTT
CASSFTSGGGDTQYF
>TRBJ2-7|TRBV5-1|TRBD1|once
TGCGCCAGCAGCTGGGACAGGGGAGAGGTGGAGCAGTACTTC
CASSWDRGEVEQYF
>TRBJ1-4|TRBV18|NA|few
TGTGCCAGCTCACAGACACAGACCGGTGAAAAACTGTTTTTT
CASSQTQTGEKLFF